The 25 T cell receptor beta chains reported below all come from one sample, sequenced in a study of T cell repertoires and leukemia-associated antigens. Their antigen targets remain unknown. TCRdb reprocessed the 5' RACE reads via MiXCR and lists one record per CDR3 protein. Among about 9,800 distinct CDR3 sequences listed, 43% were seen once. The sample taken for sequencing was CD3+ T cells sorted from blood and cultured. These receptors were collected from a female donor in good health.

The chain combines TRBV7-9 with TRBJ2-7, with TRBD2 matching 8 bases. The CDR3 runs 17 residues. Looked up from germline, CDR1 is SEHNR and CDR2 is FQNEAQ (reference sequence). The V and J ends lost 5 bases and 3 bases, in that order; junction bases with no gene match: 15. CDR3 loop: CASSKTGIAGRDYEQYF. DNA of the CDR3: TGTGCCAGCAGCAAAACGGGGATAGCGGGGAGAGACTACGAGCAGTACTTC.

This clonotype appeared many times. V usage is TRBV30 and J usage is TRBJ2-1; D gene uncertain. Trimming shortened V by 2 bases and J by 10 bases, and 9 bases separated the two germline ends. From germline, CDR1 is GTSNPN and CDR2 SVGIG (reference sequence). The CDR3 totals 11 residues. DNA for the CDR3: TGTGCCTGGAGTTCCCATAAGGAGCAGTTCTTC. This codes for CAWSSHKEQFF.

There are a few counts of this clonotype. The V and J genes are TRBV9 and TRBJ2-7, with TRBD2 matching 7 bases. V gave up 4 bases and J gave up 6 bases; unmatched junction bases: 13. Germline V CDR1 and CDR2: SGDLS, YYNGEE. CDR3 size: 15 residues. CDR3: CASSSRIGLESEQYF. Written as DNA, the CDR3 is TGTGCCAGCAGCTCCCGTATAGGACTAGAGAGCGAGCAGTACTTC.

This chain joins TRBV7-3 and TRBJ2-1; tentative D call: TRBD2 (5 bases). In germline, CDR1 is SGHTA, CDR2 FQGTGA. The V end lost 6 bases, the J end lost 10 bases, and 13 bases lay between the germline ends. The CDR3 is made up of 12 amino acids. In nucleotides, the CDR3 is TGTGCCAGCAGTTTGTACGCGGGCGAGCAGTTCTTC. Amino acid sequence: CASSLYAGEQFF.

The chain recombines TRBV29-1 with TRBJ2-1; D gene unclear. The CDR3 runs to 15 residues. Deletions cut 4 bases from V and 0 bases from J, with 13 bases between. The germline CDR1 and CDR2 sequences are SQVTM and ANQGSEA. The CDR3 here is CSVVAVKVSYNEQFF. The CDR3 DNA is TGCAGCGTTGTTGCAGTCAAAGTCTCCTACAATGAGCAGTTCTTC.

The gene calls are TRBV28 and TRBJ2-5; D gene uncertain. Trimming took 2 bases from V and 2 from J, leaving 6 bases between them. Germline lookup yields CDR1 MDHEN and CDR2 SYDVKM. There are 13 residues in the CDR3. CDR3 loop: CASSLADQETQYF. The CDR3 DNA is TGTGCCAGCAGTTTAGCGGATCAAGAGACCCAGTACTTC.

This clonotype was observed a few times. The V and J genes are TRBV4-2 and TRBJ1-1; unclear D gene. Germline CDR1 is LGHNA and CDR2 is YNFKEQ. V lost 5 bases, J lost 3 bases, and 13 bases lay in between. CDR3 length: 14 amino acids. For the CDR3, the DNA is TGTGCCAGCAGCATCAAGGTAAGGGACACTGAAGCTTTCTTT. Encoded protein: CASSIKVRDTEAFF.

The gene calls are TRBV11-3 and TRBJ2-3; 12 nucleotides agree with TRBD2. The trim removed 5 bases at V and 4 bases at J, leaving 13 bases unmatched. Germline CDR1 reads SGHNT; CDR2 reads YENEEA. This CDR3 is 18 amino acids long. The CDR3 coding sequence is TGTGCCAGCAGCCCCCGCACCAGACTAGCGGGAGTAGCAGATACGCAGTATTTT. Translated: CASSPRTRLAGVADTQYF.

This clonotype was counted once. The chain employs TRBV27 and TRBJ1-2, with D tentatively TRBD1 (6 bases). CDR1 and CDR2 from the germline V gene are MNHEY and SMNVEV (reference sequence). The ends were cut back, 7 bases at V and 2 bases at J, with 11 bases in the middle. The CDR3 has 13 amino acids. CDR3 sequence (DNA): TGTGCCAGCATGAAAGGACAGAACTATGGCTACACCTTC. Translated, it gives CASMKGQNYGYTF.

This clonotype was picked up one time. One end of the junction fails to match germline, which may point to a read error. This sequence joins TRBV15 and TRBJ2-3, with 13 positions matching TRBD2. Germline CDR1 is LNHNV and CDR2 is YYDKDF (reference sequence). The CDR3 totals 17 residues. The CDR3 loop is CAASRGQGLAGEPAQYF. CDR3 DNA: TGTGCCGCCAGCAGAGGGCAAGGACTAGCGGGAGAACCGGCGCAGTATTTT.

With respect to this clonotype: This CDR3 is missing its conserved last phenylalanine or tryptophan, likely due to a read error. The rearrangement links TRBV12-3 or TRBV12-4 to TRBJ1-5; D is ambiguous. Trimming took off 3 bases at V and 0 bases at J, with 6 bases between the two ends. The CDR3 sequence is 14 residues long. The CDR3 protein is CASSLHHSNQPQHL. The CDR3 coding sequence is TGTGCCAGCAGTTTGCACCATAGCAATCAGCCCCAGCATCTT.

The chain carries TRBV20-1 and TRBJ2-4, with D perhaps being TRBD1 or TRBD2 (5 bases each). V was pared by 0 bases and J by 9 bases, with 15 bases between. CDR3 size: 14 residues. Germline V lookup: CDR1 DFQATT, CDR2 SNEGSKA (reference sequence). The CDR3 nucleotides read TGCAGTGCTAGAGAGAGGGGAAGTCCTGCCATTCAGTACTTC. Translation gives CSARERGSPAIQYF.

With respect to this clonotype: One junction end disagrees with the germline gene, perhaps due to a read error. V gene TRBV24-1 combines with J gene TRBJ2-7, with unresolved D. Looked up from germline, CDR1 is KGHDR and CDR2 is SFDVKD. This CDR3 region has 15 residues. The CDR3 region has the DNA TGCGCCACCAGTGACTCCGTAGGGATCTCCTACGAGCAGCACTTC. This gives the protein CATSDSVGISYEQHF.

This clonotype was counted many times. This sequence joins TRBV25-1 and TRBJ1-1, with a tentative D call TRBD1 (6 bases). This CDR3 contains 16 residues. Germline loops: CDR1 MGHDK, CDR2 SYGVNS. Between the trimmed V and J ends, which lost 6 bases and 0 bases, there was a span of 17 bases. CDR3 DNA sequence: TGTGCCAGCAGCGGTGGCAGGGGCGGGATGAACACTGAAGCTTTCTTT. Protein sequence: CASSGGRGGMNTEAFF.

This clonotype occurred a few times. The genes are TRBV5-1 and TRBJ2-1; 10 positions agree with TRBD2. The V gene end was trimmed by 1 base and the J gene end by 7 bases; junction bases not matched to a gene: 11. The CDR3 has 17 amino acids. Germline values: CDR1 SGHRS, CDR2 YFSETQ. The CDR3 protein is CASSLITSGTFLNEQFF. The CDR3 DNA sequence: TGCGCCAGCAGCTTGATAACTAGCGGGACGTTCCTAAATGAGCAGTTCTTC.

In its sample, this clonotype is medium-sized (0.01 to 0.1%). The chain joins TRBV20-1 to TRBJ2-1; TRBD2 agrees at 10 bases. The ends lost 0 bases at V and 9 bases at J; junction bases unmatched: 8. The CDR3 consists of 15 residues. CDR1 and CDR2 (germline): DFQATT, SNEGSKA (reference sequence). Here the CDR3 DNA reads TGCAGTGCTAGAGATGCAGCGGGAGGGTCTAGTGAGCAGTTCTTC. Encoded protein: CSARDAAGGSSEQFF.

By share, this clonotype ranks as medium-sized (0.01 to 0.1%). The rearrangement links TRBV4-2 to TRBJ2-2; TRBD2 agrees at 9 bases. CDR1 and CDR2 from the germline V gene are LGHNA and YNFKEQ. With 1 base clipped from V and 3 bases from J, the junction kept 0 bases outside the gene matches. The CDR3 has 15 amino acids. The CDR3 loop is CASSQGLADTGELFF. In DNA form, the CDR3 reads TGTGCCAGCAGCCAAGGACTAGCGGACACCGGGGAGCTGTTTTTT.

The chain recombines TRBV4-3 with TRBJ2-1; TRBD2 is a possible D gene (6 bases). The CDR3 has 17 residues. Deletions cut 0 bases from V and 2 bases from J, with 14 bases between. Germline CDR1 reads LGHNA; CDR2 reads YSLEER. The CDR3 coding sequence is TGCGCCAGCAGCCAAGATCGGGCTAGCGTAACCTACAATGAGCAGTTCTTC. It encodes CASSQDRASVTYNEQFF.

This clonotype is medium-sized by share. The V call is TRBV9, the J call TRBJ2-5; 11 nucleotides line up with TRBD2. The length of the CDR3 is 18 residues. V shed 4 bases, J shed 1 base, and the junction held 12 bases outside the gene matches. CDR1 and CDR2 from the germline V gene are SGDLS and YYNGEE. The DNA for the CDR3 is TGTGCCAGCAGCACACATAAAGGGACTAGCGGTACCCAAGAGACCCAGTACTTC. Its translation is CASSTHKGTSGTQETQYF.

The chain uses TRBV27 and TRBJ2-1; 7 bases line up with TRBD2. Germline V CDR1 and CDR2: MNHEY, SMNVEV (reference sequence). V shed 7 bases and J 7 bases; nucleotides not matched to a gene: 7. The length of the CDR3 is 13 residues. Written as DNA, the CDR3 is TGTGCCAGCACCGGGGAGGGGAGGAATGAGCAGTTCTTC. Translating it yields CASTGEGRNEQFF.

Here the CDR3 reads CASSPFALAGGTYNEQFF. The DNA for the CDR3 is TGTGCCAGCAGCCCTTTCGCACTAGCGGGAGGGACCTACAATGAGCAGTTCTTC. The chain uses TRBV27 and TRBJ2-1, with 13 bases aligning to TRBD2. The germline V gene has CDR1 MNHEY and CDR2 SMNVEV (reference sequence). The trim removed 6 bases at V and 2 bases at J, leaving 10 bases unmatched. The length of the CDR3 is 18 residues.

A word on this clonotype: A much larger clone is a single base away; this may be a read error. The gene calls are TRBV28 and TRBJ1-5, with D hard to call. CDR1 is MDHEN, CDR2 SYDVKM, per germline. The CDR3 has 16 residues. CDR3 protein: CAGSLRSPYSNQPQHF. The DNA for the CDR3 is TGTGCCGGCAGTTTAAGGTCGCCTTATAGCAATCAGCCCCAGCATTTT.

Regarding this clonotype: A read error may account for a junction end that differs from germline. This rearrangement joins TRBV29-1 to TRBJ2-3; tentative D call: TRBD2 (6 bases). From germline, CDR1 is SQVTM and CDR2 ANQGSEA. The CDR3 is made up of 14 amino acids. CDR3 sequence (DNA): TGCAGCGTTGAACCCGAACTAGCAACAAATACGCAGTACTTT. Its translation: CSVEPELATNTQYF.

The chain uses TRBV5-1 and TRBJ2-7; D gene unclear. This CDR3 has 13 residues. Trimming took 0 bases from V and 3 from J, leaving 7 bases between them. Germline-derived CDR1 and CDR2 are SGHRS and YFSETQ. The CDR3 loop reads CASSLVADYEQYF. CDR3 nucleotides: TGCGCCAGCAGCTTGGTGGCCGACTACGAGCAGTACTTC.

The chain employs TRBV18 and TRBJ2-1; D gene uncertain. This CDR3 region has 14 residues. Trimming removed 3 bases from V and 0 bases from J, with 6 bases in between. Germline V gives CDR1 KGHSH, CDR2 LQKENI. DNA of the CDR3: TGTGCCAGCTCACCGGCGAGCTCCTACAATGAGCAGTTCTTC. It codes for CASSPASSYNEQFF.